Presented here are 23 T cell receptor beta chains from one specimen sequenced in a study of T cells in Graves' hyperthyroidism and ophthalmopathy (dated 2019 in TCRdb). Libraries came from multiplex PCR. Sequenced on an Illumina HiSeq 2000. The TCR beta CDR3 regions were amplified from the RNA transcripts. For the first round of RT-PCR on the TCR CDR3, the HTBI primer set was used together with the Qiagen OneStep RT-PCR kit. Through fastp at Q25 and MiXCR, TCRdb rebuilt clones from the public reads, retaining in-frame beta chains. Rows with one shared CDR3 protein collapse into an entry with the most common genes and DNA. This sample has some 370,000 distinct CDR3 sequences in its table, and roughly 13% of those were observed once. The ten largest account for 25% to 30% of the sample. Sample: blood. Receptors were obtained from a man in his fifties with Graves' ophthalmopathy.

The sample holds a few counts of this clonotype. This chain uses TRBV24-1 with TRBJ2-3, with TRBD2 identical over 15 bases. The CDR3 runs to 18 residues. Germline CDR1 KGHDR, CDR2 SFDVKD. J was trimmed by 5 bases and V by 5 bases; bases with no gene match: 10. The CDR3 loop is CATSGLGWGLAGGDTQYF. CDR3 bases: TGTGCCACCAGTGGCCTCGGCTGGGGACTAGCGGGAGGAGATACGCAGTATTTT.

In DNA form, the CDR3 reads TGTGCCACCAGCACCAGCCGGTTTACTAGCGGGAGGCTCTCCTACAATGAGCAGTTCTTC. Amino acids: CATSTSRFTSGRLSYNEQFF. The genes are TRBV15 and TRBJ2-1; 12 bases match TRBD2. This CDR3 has 20 residues. With V trimmed by 4 bases and J by 0 bases, 13 bases remained unmatched. The germline V gene has CDR1 LNHNV and CDR2 YYDKDF (reference sequence).

This clonotype was seen at least ten times. This chain links TRBV3-1 with TRBJ2-6, with 8 bases matching TRBD1. The CDR3 totals 18 residues. The V segment lost 5 bases and the J segment 0 bases; nucleotides outside the gene matches: 9. CDR1 and CDR2 from the germline V gene are LGHDT and YNNKEL (reference sequence). The CDR3 sequence is CASSYMDRALSGANVLTF. The CDR3 DNA follows: TGTGCCAGCAGCTACATGGACAGGGCCCTCTCTGGGGCCAACGTCCTGACTTTC.

This clonotype showed up many times. The chain joins TRBV7-3 to TRBJ2-5, with D perhaps matching TRBD2 (6 bases). Germline CDR1 SGHTA, CDR2 FQGTGA. This CDR3 region has 13 residues. Trimming stripped 5 bases from V and 4 bases from J, with 11 bases between. The CDR3 coding sequence is TGTGCCAGCAGCCGGGAGAGGTTAGAGACCCAGTACTTC. Amino acids: CASSRERLETQYF.

At least ten counts were recorded for this clonotype. The chain employs TRBV14 and TRBJ2-3; 10 nucleotides align to TRBD2. V was clipped by 2 bases and J by 2 bases; unmatched bases: 10. CDR1 is SGHDN, CDR2 FVKESK, per germline. The length of the CDR3 is 18 residues. The CDR3 sequence is CASSQLLGLAGDTDTQYF. CDR3 coding DNA: TGTGCCAGCAGCCAACTCCTTGGGCTAGCGGGAGACACAGATACGCAGTATTTT. The full variable domain, with the rest looked up from reference TRBV14 and TRBJ2-3, is EAGVTQFPSHSVIEKGQTVTLRCDPISGHDNLYWYRRVMGKEIKFLLHFVKESKQDESGMPNNRFLAERTGGTYSTLKVQPAELEDSGVYFCASSQLLGLAGDTDTQYFGPGTRLTVL.

This clonotype was picked up many times. The V gene is TRBV7-2, the J gene TRBJ1-4; D unresolved. CDR3 length: 12 residues. The V end lost 2 bases, the J end lost 6 bases, and 4 bases lay between the germline ends. Looked up from germline, CDR1 is SGHTA and CDR2 is FQGNSA. This CDR3 reads CASSLMHEKLFF. The CDR3 DNA sequence: TGTGCCAGCAGCTTAATGCATGAAAAACTGTTTTTT.

Ten or more counts support this clonotype. The rearrangement links TRBV20-1 to TRBJ1-1, with D tentatively TRBD1 (6 bases). Germline assignment: CDR1 DFQATT and CDR2 SNEGSKA (reference sequence). The CDR3 loop spans 12 amino acids. The CDR3 DNA is TGCCGCGGGGGGCCGGGGAACACTGAAGCTTTCTTT. Translating gives CRGGPGNTEAFF.

In this sample, this clonotype turned up a few times. The J gene is TRBJ2-1, the V gene TRBV27; 14 bases line up with TRBD2. Germline trimming cut 4 bases from V and 8 bases from J; bases unmatched to any gene: 10. This CDR3 spans 17 amino acids. CDR1 and CDR2 (germline): MNHEY, SMNVEV (reference sequence). The CDR3 is CASSSPRLAGGFYEQFF. The CDR3 bases are TGTGCCAGCAGTTCCCCGCGACTAGCGGGAGGGTTTTATGAGCAGTTCTTC.

This clonotype was detected many times. The gene calls are TRBV7-9 and TRBJ2-5; 10 bases agree with TRBD2. Per germline, CDR1 SEHNR and CDR2 FQNEAQ (reference sequence). The CDR3 totals 16 residues. The V segment lost 4 bases and the J segment 4 bases; nucleotides outside the gene matches: 9. The CDR3 DNA is TGTGCCAGCAGCTGGACTAGCGGTGGGGTAGGAGAGACCCAGTACTTC. Translated, it gives CASSWTSGGVGETQYF.

This clonotype was seen at least ten times. This chain joins TRBV5-1 and TRBJ1-1; perhaps TRBD1 as D (6 bases). Germline assignment: CDR1 SGHRS and CDR2 YFSETQ. This CDR3 region has 16 residues. Trimming left V 0 bases short and J 0 bases short, with 12 bases between. The CDR3 nucleotides are TGCGCCAGCAGCTTGGTCCAGGGGTCCATGAACACTGAAGCTTTCTTT. This gives the protein CASSLVQGSMNTEAFF.

This clonotype was counted only a few times. V usage is TRBV6-1 and J usage is TRBJ2-3; D unclear. The CDR3 runs 11 residues. Germline CDR1 and CDR2: MNHNS and SASEGT. Trimming took off 8 bases at V and 8 bases at J, with 11 bases between the two ends. CDR3 amino acids: CASGPLFTQYF. The DNA for the CDR3 is TGTGCCAGCGGGCCCTTATTTACGCAGTATTTT.

The chain links TRBV6-4 to TRBJ2-1; TRBD2 might be the D (5 bases). The CDR3 consists of 14 residues. Deletions cut 10 bases from V and 5 bases from J, with 18 bases between. From germline, CDR1 is MRHNA and CDR2 SNTAGT. CDR3 amino acids: CATSWGVSDNEQFF. CDR3 nucleotides: TGTGCCACCTCGTGGGGAGTAAGTGACAATGAGCAGTTCTTC.

This clonotype was seen at least ten times. The chain employs TRBV10-3 and TRBJ2-1, with D unresolved. The CDR3 runs to 13 residues. Trimming left V 6 bases short and J 5 bases short, with 11 bases between. The germline V gene has CDR1 ENHRY and CDR2 SYGVKD. The CDR3 region has the DNA TGTGCCATCAGGGCAGACGAGAACAATGAGCAGTTCTTC. This sequence encodes CAIRADENNEQFF.

This clonotype has ten or more counts. The rearrangement joins TRBV15 to TRBJ2-3; no clear D gene. There are 15 residues in the CDR3. Trimming removed 1 base at V and 2 bases at J, with 10 bases between. CDR1 is LNHNV and CDR2 is YYDKDF in the germline V gene (reference sequence). This CDR3 is CATSRVRPYTDTQYF. CDR3 DNA: TGTGCCACCAGCAGAGTAAGACCTTACACAGATACGCAGTATTTT.

This clonotype was detected many times. The V call is TRBV18, the J call TRBJ1-1; 9 positions agree with TRBD1. The trim removed 5 bases at V and 5 bases at J, leaving 12 bases unmatched. CDR3 length equals 16 residues. Germline V lookup: CDR1 KGHSH, CDR2 LQKENI. CDR3 sequence reads: CASSSNRGRRSTEAFF. The CDR3 nucleotides read TGTGCCAGCTCATCTAACAGGGGGCGACGATCGACTGAAGCTTTCTTT.

This clonotype was seen ten or more times. The chain is built from TRBV7-8 and TRBJ2-7, with D perhaps matching TRBD2 (6 bases). The CDR3 loop spans 11 amino acids. Germline CDR1 and CDR2: SGHVS and FQNEAQ. Trimming removed 5 bases from V and 7 bases from J, with 9 bases in between. The chain's CDR3 is CASSEGGEQYF. CDR3 DNA: TGTGCCAGCAGCGAGGGAGGTGAGCAGTACTTC.

This clonotype has a single count. The rearrangement uses TRBV27 and TRBJ1-1; possible D gene TRBD1, 5 bases. The germline V gene encodes CDR1 MNHEY and CDR2 SMNVEV (reference sequence). V was pared by 9 bases and J by 5 bases, with 19 bases between. The CDR3 is made up of 14 amino acids. In DNA, the CDR3 is TGTGCCAGTTCGGGGGGACCAGGAATGACTGAAGCTTTCTTT. It is translated as CASSGGPGMTEAFF.

This clonotype showed up many times. The chain carries TRBV29-1 and TRBJ1-1, with D maybe TRBD1 (6 bases). The CDR3 sequence is 12 residues long. Looked up from germline, CDR1 is SQVTM and CDR2 is ANQGSEA. Trimming left V 7 bases short and J 1 base short, with 10 bases between. The CDR3 here is CSGGHTNTEAFF. CDR3 in DNA: TGCAGCGGGGGACACACGAACACTGAAGCTTTCTTT.

This clonotype has at least ten counts. This chain uses TRBV12-3 or TRBV12-4 with TRBJ2-7, with 9 bases aligning to TRBD1. V trimming: 7 bases; J trimming: 3 bases; junction bases outside the gene matches: 7. The CDR3 loop spans 14 amino acids. CDR3 bases: TGTGCCAGCAATAACCCGGGACAGGGCTACGAGCAGTACTTC. It codes for CASNNPGQGYEQYF.

V is TRBV6-2 or TRBV6-3 and J is TRBJ1-6, with D perhaps TRBD1 (6 bases). CDR3 size: 14 residues. From germline, CDR1 is MNHEY and CDR2 SVGEGT. V gave up 6 bases and J gave up 6 bases, with 12 bases separating them. CDR3 amino acids: CASRLQGANSPLHF. The CDR3, as DNA: TGTGCCAGCAGGTTACAGGGAGCTAATTCACCCCTCCACTTT.

This clonotype came up a few times. The gene calls are TRBV7-8 and TRBJ1-3; D unresolved. The CDR3 has 15 amino acids. CDR1 SGHVS and CDR2 FQNEAQ come from the germline V gene. Trimming removed 4 bases from V and 4 bases from J, with 14 bases in between. CDR3 residues: CASSSRDGPGNTIYF. The CDR3 nucleotides read TGTGCCAGCAGCTCGAGGGATGGACCCGGAAACACCATATATTTT.

The V and J genes are TRBV7-2 and TRBJ2-5, with D unresolved. Trimming stripped 2 bases from V and 5 bases from J, with 9 bases between. Germline CDR1 and CDR2: SGHTA and FQGNSA. The CDR3 extends over 13 amino acids. The CDR3 bases are TGTGCCAGCAGCTTACCGGGTGAGGAGACCCAGTACTTC. The encoded protein is CASSLPGEETQYF. The full variable domain, completed using reference TRBV7-2 and TRBJ2-5, is GAGVSQSPSNKVTEKGKDVELRCDPISGHTALYWYRQSLGQGLEFLIYFQGNSAPDKSGLPSDRFSAERTGGSVSTLTIQRTQQEDSAVYLCASSLPGEETQYFGPGTRLLVL.

This rearrangement joins TRBV14 to TRBJ1-4, with D tentatively TRBD1 (6 bases). Germline assignment: CDR1 SGHDN and CDR2 FVKESK. The CDR3 totals 19 residues. V lost 0 bases, J lost 3 bases, and 20 bases lay in between. The CDR3 bases are TGTGCCAGCAGCCAAGATTCCCGGACAGAACGTCGGGCTAATGAAAAACTGTTTTTT. It codes for CASSQDSRTERRANEKLFF. Together with reference TRBV14 and TRBJ1-4, the CDR3 gives the full variable domain: EAGVTQFPSHSVIEKGQTVTLRCDPISGHDNLYWYRRVMGKEIKFLLHFVKESKQDESGMPNNRFLAERTGGTYSTLKVQPAELEDSGVYFCASSQDSRTERRANEKLFFGSGTQLSVL.